These 11 T cell receptor beta chains were all obtained from the same sample, sequenced in a study of blood T cells in healthy people across ages. Next came a second PCR, run for about 7 to 12 cycles, which used a sample-barcoded 5' primer along with a J-beta primer mix. MiXCR, run by TCRdb on the 5' RACE reads, gives a single entry per CDR3 protein. This sample carries approximately 900,000 distinct CDR3 sequences, 48% of them seen once, and the ten largest clones take around 15%. Sequences were obtained from blood. The source is a man aged 25-45 years in good health.

The chain recombines TRBV7-2 with TRBJ1-2; possible D gene TRBD1, 5 bases. V lost 4 bases and J 0 bases, leaving 15 bases between the germline ends. Germline CDR1 and CDR2: SGHTA and FQGNSA. This CDR3 contains 16 residues. The CDR3 sequence: CASSWGGQGANYGYTF. The DNA for the CDR3 is TGTGCCAGCAGCTGGGGCGGGCAGGGAGCTAACTATGGCTACACCTTC.

The chain combines TRBV7-2 with TRBJ2-1; 7 bases are shared with TRBD1. The better agreement between TRBJ2-7 and the DNA end casts doubt on the J call. CDR3 length equals 15 residues. Germline V CDR1 and CDR2: SGHTA, FQGNSA. The CDR3 DNA reads as TGTGCCAGCAGCGTCAGACAGGGTTTCTACAATGAGCAGTACTTC. Translated, it gives CASSVRQGFYNEQYF.

This CDR3 reads CASSYSWTGNVGYTF. CDR3 DNA: TGTGCCAGCAGTTACTCTTGGACAGGGAACGTTGGCTACACCTTC. This chain links TRBV6-5 with TRBJ1-2, with 8 bases that match TRBD1. Germline loops: CDR1 MNHEY, CDR2 SVGAGI. The CDR3 consists of 15 residues. The junction had 7 bases not matched to a gene; V was cut back by 0 bases and J by 7 bases.

The chain uses TRBV11-1 and TRBJ2-1; TRBD2 matches 7 bases. The junction had 8 bases not matched to a gene; V was cut back by 7 bases and J by 2 bases. The CDR3 consists of 15 residues. Germline V gives CDR1 SGHAT, CDR2 FQDESV (reference sequence). Written as DNA, the CDR3 is TGTGCCAGCACCCCGAGGGCGGGGGCCTACAATGAGCAGTTCTTC. The encoded protein is CASTPRAGAYNEQFF.

The rearrangement links TRBV6-2 or TRBV6-3 to TRBJ2-6; D is unresolved. This CDR3 is built from 18 residues. V lost 4 bases and J lost 0, with 16 bases in between. In germline, CDR1 is MNHEY, CDR2 SVGEGT. CDR3 DNA: TGTGCCAGCAGTTTGTTCGTTGGCCTCAGCTCTGGGGCCAACGTCCTGACTTTC. It codes for CASSLFVGLSSGANVLTF.

Turning to this clonotype: The germline gene is not matched at one end of the junction; a read error may be the cause. The gene calls are TRBV18 and TRBJ1-5; no definite D call. This CDR3 comprises 14 residues. The germline CDR1 and CDR2 sequences are KGHSH and LQKENI. CDR3 loop: CASPPLAGNQPQHF. The CDR3 nucleotides read TGTGCCAGCCCACCACTAGCGGGAAATCAGCCCCAGCATTTT.

The sample holds one count of this clonotype. The chain carries TRBV4-2 and TRBJ1-1; D may be TRBD1 (5 bases). Trimming removed 0 bases from V and 3 bases from J, with 11 bases in between. The CDR3 runs to 15 residues. CDR1 and CDR2 from the germline V gene are LGHNA and YNFKEQ. The CDR3, as DNA: TGTGCCAGCAGCCAAGACGTCCAGGGAGACACTGAAGCTTTCTTT. Translated: CASSQDVQGDTEAFF.

As to this clonotype: A read error may produce the germline difference seen at one junction end. The chain uses TRBV7-2 and TRBJ2-4; D ambiguous. The better agreement between TRBJ2-7 and the DNA end casts doubt on the J call. Germline V lookup: CDR1 SGHTA, CDR2 FQGNSA. The CDR3 runs 15 residues. Here the CDR3 reads CTSGLRSMITYEQYF. The CDR3 DNA reads as TGTACCAGCGGCTTAAGGTCTATGATCACCTACGAGCAGTACTTC.

This chain links TRBV12-3 or TRBV12-4 with TRBJ1-5; 11 positions match TRBD1. CDR3 length equals 15 residues. Trimming at V came to 5 bases and at J to 6 bases, leaving 6 bases not matched to a gene. CDR3 residues: CASSVVGQGVQPQHF. CDR3 coding DNA: TGTGCCAGCAGTGTCGTGGGACAGGGGGTTCAGCCCCAGCATTTT.

The chain employs TRBV7-2 and TRBJ2-5, with 10 bases aligning to TRBD2. The DNA end favors TRBJ2-7, so the J call may be wrong. CDR1 and CDR2 from the germline V gene are SGHTA and FQGNSA. The CDR3 contains 15 residues. Written as DNA, the CDR3 is TGTGCCAGCAGCAACCAAGCGGGGGGGCTCTACGAGCAGTACTTC. As protein: CASSNQAGGLYEQYF.

This rearrangement joins TRBV5-1 to TRBJ2-7; D might be TRBD1 or TRBD2, each matching 6 bases. The V gene's germline CDR1 is SGHRS and CDR2 YFSETQ. CDR3 length equals 14 residues. V shed 4 bases and J shed 6 bases, with 17 bases lying between them. CDR3 in amino acids: CASSERIGGGEQYF. CDR3 in DNA: TGCGCCAGCAGCGAAAGAATAGGAGGGGGCGAGCAGTACTTC.